This T cell receptor beta chain is drawn from a study of T cells in Graves' hyperthyroidism and ophthalmopathy. Concerning this clonotype: Antigen: not known.

A NOSPECS grade of at least 4, a Clinical Activity Score of at least 3 and duration under 3 months were recorded in ophthalmopathy patients. The study based diagnoses on clinical symptoms, serum thyroxine and TRAb, thyroid ultrasound and orbital computed tomography. Points from the study as a whole: Ophthalmopathy and stable hyperthyroidism were told apart by a 13 V-J model. Most thyroid clonotypes expanded above 0.001 appeared in blood too.

It was RNA transcripts that yielded the amplified TCR beta CDR3 regions. The HTBI primer set drove a first-round RT-PCR of the TCR CDR3. A single record per CDR3 protein comes from TCRdb applying MiXCR to the multiplex PCR reads. Seen here are 490,000 or so distinct CDR3 sequences, approximately 23% observed once, and the top ten hold 45% to 50%. Germline CDR1 MNHNS, CDR2 SASEGT. The CDR3 totals 17 residues. Trimming shortened V by 3 bases and J by 0 bases, and 17 bases separated the two germline ends. Material for sequencing was blood. The source of this sequence is a woman between 65 and 79 years old with Graves' ophthalmopathy. This sequence joins TRBV6-1 and TRBJ2-5; D is unresolved. The CDR3 spells CASSDGLVSVYQETQYF. CDR3 coding DNA: TGTGCCAGCAGTGATGGGTTAGTCTCGGTGTACCAAGAGACCCAGTACTTC.